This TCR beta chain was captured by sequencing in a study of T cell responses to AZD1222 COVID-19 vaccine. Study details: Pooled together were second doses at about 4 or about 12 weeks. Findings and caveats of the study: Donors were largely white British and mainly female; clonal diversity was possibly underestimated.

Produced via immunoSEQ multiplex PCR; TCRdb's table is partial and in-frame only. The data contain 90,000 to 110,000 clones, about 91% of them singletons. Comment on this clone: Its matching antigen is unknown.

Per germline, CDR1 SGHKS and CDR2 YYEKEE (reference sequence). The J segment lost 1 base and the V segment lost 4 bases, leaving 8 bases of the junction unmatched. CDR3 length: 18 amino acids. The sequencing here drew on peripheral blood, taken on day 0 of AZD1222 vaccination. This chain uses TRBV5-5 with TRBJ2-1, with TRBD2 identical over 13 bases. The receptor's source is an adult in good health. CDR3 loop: CASSARTSGSRSYNEQFF. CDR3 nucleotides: TGTGCCAGCAGCGCCCGGACTAGCGGGAGTAGGTCCTACAATGAGCAGTTCTTC. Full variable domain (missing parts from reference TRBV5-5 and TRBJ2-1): DAGVTQSPTHLIKTRGQQVTLRCSPISGHKSVSWYQQVLGQGPQFIFQYYEKEERGRGNFPDRFSARQFPNYSSELNVNALLLGDSALYLCASSARTSGSRSYNEQFFGPGTRLTVL.